These 19 T cell receptor beta chains were sequenced from one sample in a study of CD4+ T cells in melanoma. Profiled with immunoSEQ multiplex PCR; TCRdb holds only in-frame clones, not every one. The data hold 8,500 to 14,000 clones, with less than 80% observed a single time. Sequencing was carried out using cells from a culture (not recorded whether cultured in vitro). The source of these receptors is a human donor with melanoma.

The V call is TRBV30, the J call TRBJ1-1; 7 bases agree with TRBD1. Germline-derived CDR1 and CDR2 are GTSNPN and SVGIG (reference sequence). The ends lost 3 bases at V and 4 bases at J; junction bases unmatched: 8. The CDR3 is 14 amino acids. The CDR3 loop reads CAWRGGVWSTEAFF. The CDR3 coding sequence is TGTGCCTGGAGAGGGGGCGTGTGGAGCACTGAAGCTTTCTTT.

This clone was counted only a few times. V usage is TRBV30 and J usage is TRBJ1-5, with 7 positions matching TRBD1. V dropped 5 bases and J dropped 9; count of bases not matched to a gene: 13. The CDR3 extends over 14 amino acids. Germline assignment: CDR1 GTSNPN and CDR2 SVGIG (reference sequence). This chain's CDR3 is CAWGRGTDGSPQHF. The CDR3 DNA sequence: TGTGCCTGGGGAAGAGGGACAGACGGATCGCCCCAGCATTTT.

CDR3: CAWSVPRTGGYGYTF. Here the CDR3 DNA reads TGTGCCTGGAGTGTCCCCCGCACAGGGGGCTATGGCTACACCTTC. The chain links TRBV30 to TRBJ1-2, with TRBD1 matching over 8 bases. V lost 0 bases to trimming and J lost 4 bases; unmatched junction nucleotides: 7. This CDR3 is 15 amino acids long. Per germline, CDR1 GTSNPN and CDR2 SVGIG (reference sequence). Full variable domain (remainder filled in from reference TRBV30 and TRBJ1-2): SQTIHQWPATLVQPVGSPLSLECTVEGTSNPNLYWYRQAAGRGLQLLFYSVGIGQISSEVPQNLSASRPQDRQFILSSKKLLLSDSGFYLCAWSVPRTGGYGYTFGSGTRLTVV.

V gene TRBV6-1 combines with J gene TRBJ2-5, with D tentatively TRBD1 or TRBD2 (5 bases each). This CDR3 comprises 15 residues. Germline-derived CDR1 and CDR2 are MNHNS and SASEGT. V was pared by 6 bases and J by 2 bases, with 16 bases between. CDR3 in amino acids: CASRRELGRQETQYF. In DNA, the CDR3 is TGTGCCAGCAGGAGGGAATTGGGGCGGCAAGAGACCCAGTACTTC.

In this sample, this clone turned up a few times. The chain uses TRBV19 and TRBJ2-2; 8 nucleotides match TRBD1. The CDR3 runs to 13 residues. The V gene's germline CDR1 is LNHDA and CDR2 SQIVND (reference sequence). The trim removed 5 bases at V and 5 bases at J, leaving 1 base unmatched. CDR3 DNA: TGTGCCAGTAGTGGGACAGGAACCGGGGAGCTGTTTTTT. Residues: CASSGTGTGELFF.

V usage is TRBV5-4 and J usage is TRBJ1-2; D gene ambiguous. The length of the CDR3 is 13 residues. Germline lookup yields CDR1 SGHNT and CDR2 YYREEE (reference sequence). Trimming removed 2 bases from V and 0 bases from J, with 5 bases in between. The CDR3 protein is CASSFLANYGYTF. The CDR3 DNA follows: TGTGCCAGCAGCTTTTTGGCTAACTATGGCTACACCTTC.

The chain joins TRBV10-2 to TRBJ2-3; no reliable D call. Germline V CDR1 and CDR2: WSHSY, SAAADI. The V gene lost 0 bases and the J gene lost 6 bases, with 10 bases spanning the gap. There are 14 residues in the CDR3. CDR3 sequence: CASSESWLLDTQYF. The CDR3 DNA reads as TGCGCCAGCAGTGAGTCCTGGTTATTGGATACGCAGTATTTT.

CDR3 loop: CATGFSGRNSPLHF. For the CDR3, the DNA is TGTGCCACTGGATTTTCGGGCCGCAATTCACCCCTCCACTTT. The chain uses TRBV6-5 and TRBJ1-6; no clear D gene. The V and J ends lost 10 bases and 7 bases respectively, with 17 bases between them. Germline V lookup: CDR1 MNHEY, CDR2 SVGAGI. The CDR3 has 14 residues.

The chain couples TRBV5-1 to TRBJ1-1; 11 bases are shared with TRBD1. J lost 0 bases, V lost 1 base, and 8 bases had no gene match. This CDR3 region has 18 residues. Per the germline V gene, CDR1 is SGHRS and CDR2 is YFSETQ. Here the CDR3 reads CASSLRPGQGALNTEAFF. The CDR3 nucleotides read TGCGCCAGCAGCTTGCGGCCCGGACAGGGGGCCCTGAACACTGAAGCTTTCTTT.

This clone has a handful of counts. This chain links TRBV7-2 with TRBJ1-3, with D unclear. Germline CDR1 is SGHTA and CDR2 is FQGNSA. Trimming cost V 5 bases and J 0 bases, with 14 bases left between them. The CDR3 has 16 residues. The CDR3 nucleotides read TGTGCCAGCAGCGATAACGGACGCGACTCTGGAAACACCATATATTTT. Protein: CASSDNGRDSGNTIYF.

The rearrangement uses TRBV10-3 and TRBJ1-5; D not resolved. Germline assignment: CDR1 ENHRY and CDR2 SYGVKD. This CDR3 contains 13 residues. Trimming cost V 6 bases and J 4 bases, with 10 bases left between them. In nucleotides, the CDR3 is TGTGCCATCAGCCCGTCAACGAATCAGCCCCAGCATTTT. Translation: CAISPSTNQPQHF.

This sequence joins TRBV9 and TRBJ1-1; D gene unclear. The CDR3 extends over 14 amino acids. V was trimmed by 0 bases and J by 1 base, leaving 7 bases between them. The germline CDR1 and CDR2 sequences are SGDLS and YYNGEE. The DNA for the CDR3 is TGTGCCAGCAGCGTAGGTATAGGGAACACTGAAGCTTTCTTT. Translation: CASSVGIGNTEAFF.

The gene calls are TRBV4-1 and TRBJ2-3, with D unresolved. Germline V gene data show CDR1 as MGHRA and CDR2 as YSYEKL. There are 13 residues in the CDR3. Trimming cost V 0 bases and J 8 bases, with 9 bases left between them. The CDR3 loop is CASSQDPAPTQYF. In DNA form, the CDR3 reads TGCGCCAGCAGCCAAGACCCCGCCCCTACGCAGTATTTT.

V is TRBV19 and J is TRBJ2-2, with D possibly matching TRBD2 (5 bases). The CDR3 sequence is 15 residues long. Germline V CDR1 and CDR2: LNHDA, SQIVND (reference sequence). Trimming pared 5 bases from V and 1 base from J, leaving 11 bases between. The CDR3 here is CASSQRGMNTGELFF. Written as DNA, the CDR3 is TGTGCCAGTAGTCAGAGAGGGATGAACACCGGGGAGCTGTTTTTT. The full variable domain, its missing parts supplied by reference TRBV19 and TRBJ2-2, is DGGITQSPKYLFRKEGQNVTLSCEQNLNHDAMYWYRQDPGQGLRLIYYSQIVNDFQKGDIAEGYSVSREKKESFPLTVTSAQKNPTAFYLCASSQRGMNTGELFFGEGSRLTVL.

The rearrangement joins TRBV11-2 to TRBJ2-3; either TRBD1 or TRBD2 may supply D (5 bases each). Per the germline V gene, CDR1 is SGHAT and CDR2 is FQNNGV. Trimming removed 3 bases at V and 0 bases at J, with 13 bases between. The CDR3 is 16 residues long. The CDR3 reads CASSFGEGKSTDTQYF. The CDR3 DNA reads TGTGCCAGCAGCTTCGGTGAGGGGAAAAGCACAGATACGCAGTATTTT.

This chain links TRBV11-2 with TRBJ1-2; 10 bases map to TRBD1. The CDR3 loop spans 15 amino acids. The V and J ends lost 6 bases and 7 bases, in that order; junction bases with no gene match: 11. Germline assignment: CDR1 SGHAT and CDR2 FQNNGV. The CDR3 sequence is CASSRGQGVGSGYTF. The CDR3 bases are TGTGCCAGCAGTAGAGGACAGGGGGTTGGTAGTGGCTACACCTTC.

The chain has TRBV19 and TRBJ1-2; 8 bases match TRBD1. V was pared by 3 bases and J by 2 bases, with 2 bases of the junction left unmatched. There are 14 residues in the CDR3. Germline-derived CDR1 and CDR2 are LNHDA and SQIVND (reference sequence). In DNA, the CDR3 is TGTGCCAGTAGTATGACAGGGGTGAACTATGGCTACACCTTC. This gives the protein CASSMTGVNYGYTF.

In its sample, this clone was seen a few times. The rearrangement joins TRBV2 to TRBJ1-1; D might be TRBD1 (5 bases). The germline gives CDR1 SNHLY, CDR2 FYNNEI. With 4 bases removed from V and 4 bases from J, the gap between germline ends came to 10 bases. The CDR3 extends over 13 amino acids. The CDR3 DNA reads as TGTGCCAGCAGTGTGGGGCAGCTCACTGAAGCTTTCTTT. As protein: CASSVGQLTEAFF. Filled out from reference TRBV2 and TRBJ1-1, the complete variable domain reads EPEVTQTPSHQVTQMGQEVILRCVPISNHLYFYWYRQILGQKVEFLVSFYNNEISEKSEIFDDQFSVERPDGSNFTLKIRSTKLEDSAMYFCASSVGQLTEAFFGQGTRLTVV.

J is TRBJ2-1 and V is TRBV6-6; TRBD2 is a possible D gene (6 bases). CDR3 length equals 13 residues. In germline, CDR1 is MNHNY, CDR2 SVGAGI (reference sequence). Trimming removed 5 bases from V and 5 bases from J, with 10 bases in between. CDR3 in amino acids: CASSKLADNEQFF. DNA for the CDR3: TGTGCCAGCAGTAAACTAGCAGACAATGAGCAGTTCTTC.